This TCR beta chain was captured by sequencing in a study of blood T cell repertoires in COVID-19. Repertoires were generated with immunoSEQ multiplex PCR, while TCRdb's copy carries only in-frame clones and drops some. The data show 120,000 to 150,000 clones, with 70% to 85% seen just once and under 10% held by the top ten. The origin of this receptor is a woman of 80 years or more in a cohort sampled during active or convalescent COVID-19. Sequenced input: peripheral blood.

CDR3 in DNA: TGTGCCAGCAGCTTCCGGGGGGGCTCCACGGAGACCCAGTACTTC. Amino acids: CASSFRGGSTETQYF. This chain uses TRBV7-9 with TRBJ2-5; 8 bases fit TRBD2. The ends lost 3 bases at V and 5 bases at J; junction bases unmatched: 8. Germline V gene data show CDR1 as SEHNR and CDR2 as FQNEAQ (reference sequence). The CDR3 contains 15 residues.